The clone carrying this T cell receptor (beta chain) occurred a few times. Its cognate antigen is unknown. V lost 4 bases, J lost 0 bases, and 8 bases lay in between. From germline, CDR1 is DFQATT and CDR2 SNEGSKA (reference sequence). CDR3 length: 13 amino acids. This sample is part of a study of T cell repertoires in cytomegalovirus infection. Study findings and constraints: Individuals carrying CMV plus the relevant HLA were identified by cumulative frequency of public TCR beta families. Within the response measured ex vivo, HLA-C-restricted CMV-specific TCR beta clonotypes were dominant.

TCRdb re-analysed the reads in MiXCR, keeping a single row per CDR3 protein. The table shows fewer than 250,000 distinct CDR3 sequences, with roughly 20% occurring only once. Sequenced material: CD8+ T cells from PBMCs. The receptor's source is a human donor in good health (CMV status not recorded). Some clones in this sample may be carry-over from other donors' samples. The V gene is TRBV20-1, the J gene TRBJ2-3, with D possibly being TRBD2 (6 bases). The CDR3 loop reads CSATGTSTDTQYF. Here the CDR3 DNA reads TGCAGTGCTACCGGGACTAGCACAGATACGCAGTATTTT.